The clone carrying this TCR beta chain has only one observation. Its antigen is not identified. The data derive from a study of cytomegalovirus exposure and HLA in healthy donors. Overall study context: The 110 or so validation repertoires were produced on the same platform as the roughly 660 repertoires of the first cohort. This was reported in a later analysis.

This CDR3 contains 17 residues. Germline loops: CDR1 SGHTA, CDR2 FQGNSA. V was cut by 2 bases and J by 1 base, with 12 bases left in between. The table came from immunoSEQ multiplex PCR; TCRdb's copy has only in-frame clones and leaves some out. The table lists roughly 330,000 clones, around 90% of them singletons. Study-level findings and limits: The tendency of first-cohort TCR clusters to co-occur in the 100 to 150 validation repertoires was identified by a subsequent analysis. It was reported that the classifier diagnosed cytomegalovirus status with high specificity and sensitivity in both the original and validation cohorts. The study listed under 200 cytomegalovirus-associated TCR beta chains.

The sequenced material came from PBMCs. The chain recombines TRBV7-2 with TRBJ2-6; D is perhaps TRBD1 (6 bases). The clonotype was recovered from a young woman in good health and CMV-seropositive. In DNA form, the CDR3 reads TGTGCCAGCAGCTTACAAACTAGGGGGTCTGGGGCCAACGTCCTGACTTTC. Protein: CASSLQTRGSGANVLTF.